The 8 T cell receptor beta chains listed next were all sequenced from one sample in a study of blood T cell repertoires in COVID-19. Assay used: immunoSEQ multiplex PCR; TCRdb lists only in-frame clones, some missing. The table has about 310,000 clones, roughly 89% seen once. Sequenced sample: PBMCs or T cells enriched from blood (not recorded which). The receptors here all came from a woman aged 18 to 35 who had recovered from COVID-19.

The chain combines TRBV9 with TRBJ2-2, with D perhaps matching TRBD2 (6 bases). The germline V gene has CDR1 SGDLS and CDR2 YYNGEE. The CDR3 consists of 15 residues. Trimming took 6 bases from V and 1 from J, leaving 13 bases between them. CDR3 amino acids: CASTLDGRNTGELFF. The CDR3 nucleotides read TGTGCCAGCACCCTCGACGGGAGGAACACCGGGGAGCTGTTTTTT. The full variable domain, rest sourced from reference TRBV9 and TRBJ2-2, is DSGVTQTPKHLITATGQRVTLRCSPRSGDLSVYWYQQSLDQGLQFLIQYYNGEERAKGNILERFSAQQFPDLHSELNLSSLELGDSALYFCASTLDGRNTGELFFGEGSRLTVL.

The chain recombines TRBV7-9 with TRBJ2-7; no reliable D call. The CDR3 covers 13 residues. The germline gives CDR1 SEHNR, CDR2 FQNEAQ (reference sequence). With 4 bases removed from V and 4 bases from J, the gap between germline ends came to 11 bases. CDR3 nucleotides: TGTGCCAGCAGCTCTAGGTCTCGGTACGAGCAGTACTTC. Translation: CASSSRSRYEQYF.

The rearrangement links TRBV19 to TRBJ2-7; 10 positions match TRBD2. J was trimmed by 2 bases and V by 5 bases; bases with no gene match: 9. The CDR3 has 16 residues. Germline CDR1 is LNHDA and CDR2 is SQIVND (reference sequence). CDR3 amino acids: CASSRGGLADTYEQYF. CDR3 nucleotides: TGTGCCAGTAGTCGGGGTGGACTAGCGGACACCTACGAGCAGTACTTC.

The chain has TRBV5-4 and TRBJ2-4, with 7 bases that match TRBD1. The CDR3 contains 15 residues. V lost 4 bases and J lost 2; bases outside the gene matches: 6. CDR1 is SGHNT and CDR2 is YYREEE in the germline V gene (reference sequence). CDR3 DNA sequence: TGTGCCAGCAGCACCGACAGGGTGACCAAAAACATTCAGTACTTC. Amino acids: CASSTDRVTKNIQYF.

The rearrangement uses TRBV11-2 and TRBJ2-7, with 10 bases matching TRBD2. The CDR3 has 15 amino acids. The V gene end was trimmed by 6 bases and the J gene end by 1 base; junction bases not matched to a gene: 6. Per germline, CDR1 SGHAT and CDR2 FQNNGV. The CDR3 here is CASRPGLADSYEQYF. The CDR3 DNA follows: TGTGCCAGCAGGCCTGGACTAGCGGATTCCTACGAGCAGTACTTC.

CDR3 in amino acids: CASSRGTSGEKLFF. The CDR3 DNA is TGTGCCAGCTCACGGGGGACTAGCGGGGAAAAACTGTTTTTT. The V and J genes are TRBV18 and TRBJ1-4; perhaps TRBD1 as D (5 bases). Germline-derived CDR1 and CDR2 are KGHSH and LQKENI. Between the trimmed V and J ends, which lost 4 bases and 8 bases, there was a span of 14 bases. There are 14 residues in the CDR3.

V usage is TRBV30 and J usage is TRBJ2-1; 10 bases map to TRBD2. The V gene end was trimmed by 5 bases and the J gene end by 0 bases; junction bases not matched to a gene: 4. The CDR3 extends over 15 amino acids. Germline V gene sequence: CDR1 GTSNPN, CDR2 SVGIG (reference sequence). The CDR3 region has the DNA TGTGCCTGGGGAGCGGGGGGGAGCTCCTACAATGAGCAGTTCTTC. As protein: CAWGAGGSSYNEQFF.

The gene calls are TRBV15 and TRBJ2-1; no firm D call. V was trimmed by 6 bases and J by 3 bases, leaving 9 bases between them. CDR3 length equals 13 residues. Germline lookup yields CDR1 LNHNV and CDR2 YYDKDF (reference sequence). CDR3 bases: TGTGCCACCAGGTCAGTTATCTACAATGAGCAGTTCTTC. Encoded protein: CATRSVIYNEQFF.